These 18 T cell receptor beta chains share one sample of origin, sequenced in a study of graft-versus-host responses after intestinal transplantation. TCRdb's table, derived via immunoSEQ multiplex PCR, lists solely in-frame clones and lacks some. This sample has about 26,000 clones, with over 80% found just once. These receptors lack a known antigen. Sequenced here: unstimulated CD4+ T cells sorted from spleen or lymph node cells, sampled before intestinal transplant. These TCRs come from a human donor who received an intestinal transplant.

The CDR3 DNA follows: TGCGCCAGCAGCTTGGGGGGGACAGTAGAGACCCAGTACTTC. This translates into CASSLGGTVETQYF. The V gene is TRBV5-1, the J gene TRBJ2-5; 7 bases line up with TRBD1. The CDR3 is 14 residues long. The V and J ends lost 0 bases and 4 bases, in that order; junction bases with no gene match: 3. Germline V gene sequence: CDR1 SGHRS, CDR2 YFSETQ. Full variable domain (rest looked up from reference TRBV5-1 and TRBJ2-5): KAGVTQTPRYLIKTRGQQVTLSCSPISGHRSVSWYQQTPGQGLQFLFEYFSETQRNKGNFPGRFSGRQFSNSRSEMNVSTLELGDSALYLCASSLGGTVETQYFGPGTRLLVL.

The CDR3: CASSVGSGGPHNEQFF. The CDR3 DNA reads TGTGCCAGCAGCGTAGGTAGCGGGGGGCCACACAATGAGCAGTTCTTC. The gene calls are TRBV9 and TRBJ2-1; 10 positions agree with TRBD2. The J segment lost 5 bases and the V segment lost 0 bases, leaving 5 bases of the junction unmatched. Germline assignment: CDR1 SGDLS and CDR2 YYNGEE. The CDR3 sequence is 16 residues long.

V usage is TRBV28 and J usage is TRBJ2-7; 7 bases line up with TRBD1. Germline loops: CDR1 MDHEN, CDR2 SYDVKM. J lost 3 bases, V lost 6 bases, and 8 bases had no gene match. The CDR3 totals 14 residues. CDR3 nucleotides: TGTGCCAGCAGCCCCCCGGGACAGCGCTACGAGCAGTACTTC. Protein: CASSPPGQRYEQYF.

The chain joins TRBV9 to TRBJ1-3; the D gene is possibly TRBD1 (5 bases). Germline assignment: CDR1 SGDLS and CDR2 YYNGEE. Trimming took 4 bases from V and 7 from J, leaving 15 bases between them. This CDR3 contains 14 residues. In nucleotides, the CDR3 is TGTGCCAGCAGCAGGCGGACGGGGGGGAACACCATATATTTT. This translates into CASSRRTGGNTIYF.

The chain joins TRBV30 to TRBJ1-3; D not resolved. Germline values: CDR1 GTSNPN, CDR2 SVGIG (reference sequence). The V and J ends lost 0 bases and 0 bases respectively, with 21 bases between them. The CDR3 extends over 19 amino acids. The CDR3 is CAWSVLKIARTTSGNTIYF. The CDR3 nucleotides are TGTGCCTGGAGTGTATTAAAAATTGCTAGGACTACCTCTGGAAACACCATATATTTT.

In this sample, this clone turned up once. The chain has TRBV11-1 and TRBJ2-1, with D perhaps matching TRBD2 (5 bases). This CDR3 is built from 14 residues. Germline-derived CDR1 and CDR2 are SGHAT and FQDESV (reference sequence). The V and J ends lost 2 bases and 8 bases respectively, with 13 bases between them. In DNA form, the CDR3 reads TGTGCCAGCAGCTTACTGGCTAGGAGGTATGAGCAGTTCTTC. The encoded protein is CASSLLARRYEQFF.

The chain couples TRBV11-1 to TRBJ2-7; TRBD1 agrees at 8 bases. The CDR3 covers 15 residues. Germline loops: CDR1 SGHAT, CDR2 FQDESV (reference sequence). V lost 3 bases, J lost 3 bases, and 7 bases stayed unmatched. CDR3 in DNA: TGTGCCAGCAGCTTCCACGGACAGGGAAGCTACGAGCAGTACTTC. This sequence encodes CASSFHGQGSYEQYF.

The V gene is TRBV9, the J gene TRBJ1-2; D remains ambiguous. V dropped 4 bases and J dropped 7 bases, with 8 bases sitting between them. The germline CDR1 and CDR2 sequences are SGDLS and YYNGEE. The CDR3 extends over 11 amino acids. The CDR3 is CASSRSSGYTF. The CDR3 bases are TGTGCCAGCAGCCGCAGCAGTGGCTACACCTTC. The whole variable domain, filled in from reference TRBV9 and TRBJ1-2, reads DSGVTQTPKHLITATGQRVTLRCSPRSGDLSVYWYQQSLDQGLQFLIQYYNGEERAKGNILERFSAQQFPDLHSELNLSSLELGDSALYFCASSRSSGYTFGSGTRLTVV.

The V call is TRBV2, the J call TRBJ1-4; 7 positions agree with TRBD1. Germline CDR1 is SNHLY and CDR2 is FYNNEI. J gave up 5 bases and V 2 bases, and 8 bases lay outside the gene matches. The CDR3 totals 16 residues. The CDR3 spells CASSELIMTGNEKLFF. The DNA for the CDR3 is TGTGCCAGCAGTGAATTGATAATGACAGGGAATGAAAAACTGTTTTTT.

A few counts support this clone. It is unclear where the CDR3 begins or ends on the DNA, so no DNA is shown, and the CDR3 is as TCRdb lists it. V is TRBV7-2 and J is TRBJ2-1; TRBD2 reflects the table's D call only, with no check against the DNA. Termini included, the CDR3 measures 15 amino acids. Germline V gene lookup returns CDR1 SGHTA and CDR2 FQGNSA. CDR3 residues: CASILGGSSYNEQFF.

The chain is built from TRBV19 and TRBJ2-1, with 10 bases identical to TRBD2. The length of the CDR3 is 16 residues. Germline V CDR1 and CDR2: LNHDA, SQIVND (reference sequence). V dropped 1 base and J dropped 6; count of bases not matched to a gene: 6. CDR3 in amino acids: CASSIVGPSGSNEQFF. The CDR3 nucleotides read TGTGCCAGTAGTATAGTTGGCCCTAGCGGGAGCAATGAGCAGTTCTTC. Using reference TRBV19 and TRBJ2-1 for the parts outside the CDR3, the full variable domain is DGGITQSPKYLFRKEGQNVTLSCEQNLNHDAMYWYRQDPGQGLRLIYYSQIVNDFQKGDIAEGYSVSREKKESFPLTVTSAQKNPTAFYLCASSIVGPSGSNEQFFGPGTRLTVL.

J is TRBJ2-7 and V is TRBV5-4; 9 bases are shared with TRBD1. The CDR3 is 14 amino acids. The junction had 4 bases not matched to a gene; V was cut back by 1 base and J by 5 bases. Germline values: CDR1 SGHNT, CDR2 YYREEE (reference sequence). This CDR3 reads CASSLRQGVHEQYF. CDR3 in DNA: TGTGCCAGCAGCTTGCGACAGGGGGTTCACGAGCAGTACTTC.

This clone was picked up one time. The chain combines TRBV7-9 with TRBJ1-2; a possible D gene is TRBD1 (6 bases). V lost 3 bases to trimming and J lost 1 base, with 9 bases between them. Germline V lookup: CDR1 SEHNR, CDR2 FQNEAQ (reference sequence). CDR3 length: 14 amino acids. The CDR3 here is CASSFGGLNYGYTF. CDR3 sequence (DNA): TGTGCCAGCAGCTTCGGGGGGCTTAACTATGGCTACACCTTC.

The chain employs TRBV6-5 and TRBJ2-5; 10 bases agree with TRBD1. V trimming: 5 bases; J trimming: 3 bases; junction bases outside the gene matches: 6. CDR1 MNHEY and CDR2 SVGAGI come from the germline V gene. CDR3 size: 15 residues. The CDR3 nucleotides are TGTGCCAGCAGTAAGCGACAGGGGGCAAAAGAGACCCAGTACTTC. Translating gives CASSKRQGAKETQYF.

The chain combines TRBV9 with TRBJ2-3; D may correspond to TRBD1 or TRBD2 (6 bases each). Germline CDR1 and CDR2: SGDLS and YYNGEE. The CDR3 is made up of 17 amino acids. The V end lost 0 bases, the J end lost 1 base, and 15 bases lay between the germline ends. Here the CDR3 reads CASSVGEGGRGTDTQYF. The CDR3 DNA reads as TGTGCCAGCAGCGTAGGTGAGGGGGGAAGAGGCACAGATACGCAGTATTTT.

This chain links TRBV5-1 with TRBJ2-2; D is uncertain. The CDR3 runs 15 residues. The germline V and J ends were trimmed by 0 bases and 7 bases, with 13 bases remaining between them. Germline assignment: CDR1 SGHRS and CDR2 YFSETQ. CDR3 sequence (DNA): TGCGCCAGCAGCTTGGGGGCTAGGAGCCGCGGGGAGCTGTTTTTT. As protein: CASSLGARSRGELFF.

In its sample, this clone was seen once. CDR3 sequence: CASSTPGQVYGYTF. The CDR3 coding sequence is TGTGCCAGTAGTACCCCGGGACAGGTCTATGGCTACACCTTC. V and J are TRBV19 and TRBJ1-2, with 8 bases aligning to TRBD1. Germline V CDR1 and CDR2: LNHDA, SQIVND (reference sequence). CDR3 length: 14 residues. Trimming at V came to 4 bases and at J to 4 bases, leaving 5 bases not matched to a gene.

The chain carries TRBV5-1 and TRBJ1-3; D is unclear. The germline CDR1 and CDR2 sequences are SGHRS and YFSETQ. V lost 0 bases and J lost 0, with 4 bases in between. The CDR3 has 14 amino acids. The chain's CDR3 is CASSLESSGNTIYF. In DNA form, the CDR3 reads TGCGCCAGCAGCTTGGAAAGCTCTGGAAACACCATATATTTT.